The 27 T cell receptor beta chains listed next were all sequenced from one sample in a study of fetal regulatory T cell absence and autoimmunity. This table comes from immunoSEQ multiplex PCR, and its TCRdb copy is limited to in-frame clones, with some not included. The table shows 85,000 to 100,000 clones, with around 72% occurring only once. The sample was pancreas tissue. These receptors originate from a male donor with IPEX syndrome.

A few counts support this clone. This sequence joins TRBV6-1 and TRBJ1-2; weak D call: TRBD1 (5 bases). The CDR3 sequence is 13 residues long. V lost 6 bases to trimming and J lost 1 base, with 9 bases between them. Germline V CDR1 and CDR2: MNHNS, SASEGT. CDR3 sequence: CASSRDGNYGYTF. As DNA, the CDR3 is TGTGCCAGCAGCCGGGACGGTAACTATGGCTACACCTTC.

This chain uses TRBV11-3 with TRBJ1-1, with D unresolved. Germline CDR1 is SGHNT and CDR2 is YENEEA. The V end was cut by 6 bases, the J end by 1 base, with 18 bases between. CDR3 size: 16 residues. CDR3 coding DNA: TGTGCCAGCAGTTCCCACCCCGGATTAAGGAACACTGAAGCTTTCTTT. Its protein product is CASSSHPGLRNTEAFF.

This chain uses TRBV4-2 with TRBJ1-1, with a weak D call TRBD1 (6 bases). CDR3 length: 15 amino acids. CDR1 LGHNA and CDR2 YNFKEQ come from the germline V gene. V lost 3 bases and J lost 2, with 13 bases in between. The CDR3 DNA sequence: TGTGCCAGCAGCCACGGGGACACCCTTAACACTGAAGCTTTCTTT. Its translation: CASSHGDTLNTEAFF.

The V call is TRBV29-1, the J call TRBJ1-1, with 8 bases identical to TRBD1. V shed 4 bases and J 5 bases; nucleotides not matched to a gene: 12. The length of the CDR3 is 15 residues. Per the germline V gene, CDR1 is SQVTM and CDR2 is ANQGSEA. The CDR3 DNA reads TGCAGCGTTGGACGGACAGGGAGCGGAAGTACTGAAGCTTTCTTT. This gives the protein CSVGRTGSGSTEAFF.

The V gene is TRBV11-3, the J gene TRBJ1-2; 7 nucleotides align to TRBD1. The CDR3 has 14 residues. Germline CDR1 reads SGHNT; CDR2 reads YENEEA. After removal of 4 bases from V and 4 bases from J, the junction contained 6 bases not matched to a gene. The CDR3 loop reads CASSYRGSPYGYTF. CDR3 bases: TGTGCCAGCAGCTACAGGGGTTCCCCCTATGGCTACACCTTC.

Only one count was recorded for this clone. The chain joins TRBV5-6 to TRBJ2-7; D is ambiguous. With 0 bases removed from V and 6 bases from J, the gap between germline ends came to 7 bases. The CDR3 loop spans 12 amino acids. CDR1 is SGHDT, CDR2 YYEEEE, per germline. Written as DNA, the CDR3 is TGTGCCAGCAGCTTGGTTCTTACCGAGCAGTACTTC. Translated, it gives CASSLVLTEQYF.

V usage is TRBV20-1 and J usage is TRBJ1-4, with D hard to call. Germline CDR1 is DFQATT and CDR2 is SNEGSKA (reference sequence). V was cut by 3 bases and J by 8 bases, with 7 bases left in between. This CDR3 is built from 11 residues. Written as DNA, the CDR3 is TGCAGTGCTAGGGGGTCCGAAAAACTGTTTTTT. Translating gives CSARGSEKLFF.

The CDR3 nucleotides are TGTGCCAGCAGTTGGGGGAAGGAGGAAAAACTGTTTTTT. This gives the protein CASSWGKEEKLFF. The chain couples TRBV25-1 to TRBJ1-4, with D perhaps matching TRBD1 (5 bases). Trimming left V 5 bases short and J 8 bases short, with 12 bases between. The CDR3 has 13 amino acids. Germline V gene data show CDR1 as MGHDK and CDR2 as SYGVNS.

This rearrangement joins TRBV30 to TRBJ1-4, with D uncertain. There are 15 residues in the CDR3. The germline CDR1 and CDR2 sequences are GTSNPN and SVGIG (reference sequence). V dropped 0 bases and J dropped 5 bases, with 13 bases sitting between them. CDR3 nucleotides: TGTGCCTGGAGTGTACTGGGAGGGTTAAATGAAAAACTGTTTTTT. Amino acids: CAWSVLGGLNEKLFF.

The V and J genes are TRBV7-6 and TRBJ1-1; D is uncertain. Trimming removed 5 bases from V and 3 bases from J, with 7 bases in between. The CDR3 is made up of 12 amino acids. Germline CDR1 and CDR2: SGHVS and FNYEAQ. The CDR3 protein is CASSQRDTEAFF. Here the CDR3 DNA reads TGTGCCAGCAGCCAGAGGGACACTGAAGCTTTCTTT.

The V and J genes are TRBV9 and TRBJ2-3, with D maybe TRBD2 (6 bases). Germline V lookup: CDR1 SGDLS, CDR2 YYNGEE. This CDR3 region has 15 residues. Trimming took off 0 bases at V and 4 bases at J, with 12 bases between the two ends. This CDR3 reads CASSVGGGHADTQYF. CDR3 DNA: TGTGCCAGCAGCGTAGGAGGAGGGCACGCAGATACGCAGTATTTT.

The chain combines TRBV27 with TRBJ2-1; 7 nucleotides agree with TRBD1. In germline, CDR1 is MNHEY, CDR2 SMNVEV (reference sequence). This CDR3 contains 14 residues. After removal of 3 bases from V and 4 bases from J, the junction contained 3 bases not matched to a gene. This CDR3 reads CASSFKGQYNEQFF. The CDR3 DNA reads TGTGCCAGCAGTTTCAAGGGACAGTACAATGAGCAGTTCTTC.

The CDR3 sequence: CASSYRDRGLNTEAFF. Here the CDR3 DNA reads TGTGCCAGTAGTTACCGGGACAGGGGGCTGAACACTGAAGCTTTCTTT. The chain employs TRBV19 and TRBJ1-1; TRBD1 aligns across 12 bases. Looked up from germline, CDR1 is LNHDA and CDR2 is SQIVND (reference sequence). V dropped 5 bases and J dropped 0; count of bases not matched to a gene: 4. There are 16 residues in the CDR3. The full variable domain, rest sourced from reference TRBV19 and TRBJ1-1, is DGGITQSPKYLFRKEGQNVTLSCEQNLNHDAMYWYRQDPGQGLRLIYYSQIVNDFQKGDIAEGYSVSREKKESFPLTVTSAQKNPTAFYLCASSYRDRGLNTEAFFGQGTRLTVV.

This chain links TRBV5-4 with TRBJ2-3; 12 bases line up with TRBD2. The germline V gene has CDR1 SGHNT and CDR2 YYREEE (reference sequence). The CDR3 spans 19 residues. V lost 0 bases, J lost 1 base, and 9 bases stayed unmatched. This CDR3 is CASSLGGLAGGRGTDTQYF. For the CDR3, the DNA is TGTGCCAGCAGCTTGGGTGGGCTAGCGGGGGGGCGCGGCACAGATACGCAGTATTTT.

This clone was seen a handful of times. The V gene is TRBV7-6, the J gene TRBJ2-2, with D perhaps TRBD2 (5 bases). V lost 4 bases and J lost 8, with 5 bases in between. The germline CDR1 and CDR2 sequences are SGHVS and FNYEAQ. The CDR3 extends over 11 amino acids. The DNA for the CDR3 is TGTGCCAGCAGCTGGGAGGGGGAGCTGTTTTTT. It is translated as CASSWEGELFF.

This clone was picked up one time. The rearrangement joins TRBV5-1 to TRBJ1-5; unclear D gene. The V gene's germline CDR1 is SGHRS and CDR2 YFSETQ. V lost 1 base to trimming and J lost 12 bases, with 2 bases between them. This CDR3 region has 9 residues. CDR3 loop: CASSLHQHF. The CDR3 nucleotides are TGCGCCAGCAGCTTGCACCAGCATTTT.

The chain recombines TRBV13 with TRBJ1-6; D is unresolved. Deletions cut 5 bases from V and 10 bases from J, with 18 bases between. Germline assignment: CDR1 PRHDT and CDR2 FYEKMQ (reference sequence). This CDR3 comprises 15 residues. CDR3 sequence (DNA): TGTGCCAGCAGCCCAGGTGAGGGTCCGGGCTCACCCCTCCACTTT. Protein product: CASSPGEGPGSPLHF.

The gene calls are TRBV11-2 and TRBJ2-3; D gene unclear. The CDR3 sequence is 12 residues long. Looked up from germline, CDR1 is SGHAT and CDR2 is FQNNGV. V lost 5 bases and J 0 bases, leaving 3 bases between the germline ends. DNA of the CDR3: TGTGCCAGCAGCCCTAGCACAGATACGCAGTATTTT. Residues: CASSPSTDTQYF.

This clone was counted between two and nine times. The chain couples TRBV19 to TRBJ1-1; the D is unclear. CDR1 LNHDA and CDR2 SQIVND come from the germline V gene (reference sequence). The V end lost 1 base, the J end lost 0 bases, and 9 bases lay between the germline ends. The CDR3 is 15 residues long. CDR3 DNA sequence: TGTGCCAGTAGTATAGGTCCCCAATTGAACACTGAAGCTTTCTTT. It translates to CASSIGPQLNTEAFF.

V and J are TRBV10-3 and TRBJ1-1; unclear D gene. Germline CDR1 reads ENHRY; CDR2 reads SYGVKD. The CDR3 consists of 14 residues. Between the trimmed V and J ends, which lost 2 bases and 1 base, there was a span of 8 bases. The chain's CDR3 is CAISEVGQNTEAFF. The CDR3 bases are TGTGCCATCAGTGAGGTAGGGCAGAACACTGAAGCTTTCTTT.

This chain links TRBV5-6 with TRBJ2-3, with 8 nucleotides matching TRBD2. The germline CDR1 and CDR2 sequences are SGHDT and YYEEEE. The J segment lost 1 base and the V segment lost 1 base, leaving 2 bases of the junction unmatched. This CDR3 contains 15 residues. The CDR3 DNA is TGTGCCAGCAGCTTGCTACTAGCGGGCACAGATACGCAGTATTTT. It yields the protein CASSLLLAGTDTQYF.

Worth noting for this clone: One end of the junction is discordant with germline, which a read error may explain. The rearrangement joins TRBV7-7 to TRBJ2-1; 7 bases align to TRBD1. The germline gives CDR1 SSHAT, CDR2 FNYEAQ (reference sequence). The CDR3 loop spans 15 amino acids. CDR3: CASSLRQGGYNEQFF. Here the CDR3 DNA reads TGTGCTAGCAGCTTAAGACAGGGCGGTTACAATGAGCAGTTCTTC.

The V call is TRBV6-6, the J call TRBJ2-1; D perhaps matches TRBD2 (5 bases). This CDR3 has 10 residues. From germline, CDR1 is MNHNY and CDR2 SVGAGI (reference sequence). Trimming took off 8 bases at V and 13 bases at J, with 12 bases between the two ends. CDR3 loop: CASEGDHQFF. CDR3 coding DNA: TGTGCCAGCGAGGGTGACCATCAGTTCTTC.

The chain has TRBV4-2 and TRBJ2-1; TRBD2 is a possible D gene (6 bases). V shed 4 bases and J shed 0 bases, with 7 bases lying between them. This CDR3 spans 14 amino acids. CDR1 is LGHNA and CDR2 is YNFKEQ in the germline V gene. The CDR3 here is CASSRTNSYNEQFF. CDR3 nucleotide sequence: TGTGCCAGCAGCCGGACTAACTCCTACAATGAGCAGTTCTTC.

This clone was observed a handful of times. The V and J genes are TRBV19 and TRBJ1-3; the match to TRBD1 covers 7 bases. The CDR3 runs 15 residues. CDR1 is LNHDA and CDR2 is SQIVND in the germline V gene (reference sequence). With V trimmed by 5 bases and J by 1 base, 5 bases remained unmatched. The CDR3 sequence: CASSPGQLSGNTIYF. In DNA form, the CDR3 reads TGTGCCAGTAGTCCGGGACAGCTATCTGGAAACACCATATATTTT.

The chain links TRBV30 to TRBJ2-7; D possibly corresponds to TRBD2 (6 bases). The V and J ends lost 0 bases and 3 bases respectively, with 21 bases between them. Germline V gene lookup returns CDR1 GTSNPN and CDR2 SVGIG (reference sequence). This CDR3 has 17 amino acids. The CDR3 bases are TGTGCCTGGAGTGTTATGGGCAGGGTAAAGGGAGGCTACGAGCAGTACTTC. It specifies CAWSVMGRVKGGYEQYF.

CDR3 nucleotide sequence: TGCGCCAGCAGCCCGGGACTACGGTCTGAGCAGTTCTTC. This sequence encodes CASSPGLRSEQFF. V gene TRBV4-1 combines with J gene TRBJ2-1; 7 bases line up with TRBD2. The CDR3 has 13 residues. CDR1 is MGHRA and CDR2 is YSYEKL in the germline V gene. Trimming at V came to 4 bases and at J to 9 bases, leaving 6 bases not matched to a gene.